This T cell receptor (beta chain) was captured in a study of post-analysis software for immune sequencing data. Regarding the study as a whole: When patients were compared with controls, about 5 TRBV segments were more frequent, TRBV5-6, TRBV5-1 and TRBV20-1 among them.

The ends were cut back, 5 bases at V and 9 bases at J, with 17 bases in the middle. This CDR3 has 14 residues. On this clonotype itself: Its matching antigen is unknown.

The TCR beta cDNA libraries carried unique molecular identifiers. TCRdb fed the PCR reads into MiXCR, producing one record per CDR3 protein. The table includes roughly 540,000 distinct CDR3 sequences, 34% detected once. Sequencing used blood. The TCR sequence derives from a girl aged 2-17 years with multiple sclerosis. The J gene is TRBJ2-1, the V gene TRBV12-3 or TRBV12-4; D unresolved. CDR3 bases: TGTGCCAGCAGTCCCAGGTCCGGGCCGGGTGAGCAGTTCTTC. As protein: CASSPRSGPGEQFF.